These T cell receptor beta chains were read from a single sample in a study of cytomegalovirus exposure and HLA in healthy donors. TCRdb keeps only in-frame clones here, not all; method: immunoSEQ multiplex PCR. Among about 150,000 clones listed, roughly 85% were seen once. Specimen: PBMCs. The receptor set was obtained from a male donor in good health and CMV-seronegative. Both conserved end residues are part of each CDR3. A D gene is named only where the DNA matches it firmly. Rows may omit the clone size; those that give it use once, few, many or a size class.

NA,TRBV7-9,TRBD1,TRBJ1-4,CASSAGQDQSEKLFF,TGTGCCAGCAGCGCCGGACAGGACCAAAGTGAAAAACTGTTTTTT
NA,TRBV28,NA,TRBJ1-5,CASNPPGHPNQPQHF,TGTGCCAGCAACCCCCCGGGACATCCAAATCAGCCCCAGCATTTT
once,TRBV5-6,NA,TRBJ1-2,CASSQNTGGKVRGYTF,TGTGCCAGCAGTCAAAATACGGGAGGGAAGGTTCGTGGCTACACCTTC
NA,TRBV10-3,TRBD1,TRBJ1-2,CAIRTGNGYTF,TGTGCCATAAGGACAGGGAATGGCTACACCTTC
NA,TRBV30,NA,TRBJ2-1,CAWKRSVDEQFF,TGTGCCTGGAAGCGGAGCGTTGATGAGCAGTTCTTC
NA,TRBV2,TRBD1,TRBJ1-2,CAGTGTAYGYTF,TGTGCCGGCACCGGGACAGCCTATGGCTACACCTTC
NA,TRBV5-6,NA,TRBJ1-1,CASSLGVGDTEAFF,TGTGCCAGCAGCTTGGGGGTGGGAGACACTGAAGCTTTCTTT
NA,TRBV30,NA,TRBJ1-1,CAWSVLRPGEAFF,TGTGCCTGGAGTGTACTCCGGCCGGGTGAAGCTTTCTTT
few,TRBV7-8,NA,TRBJ2-3,CASSLETGRSTDTQYF,TGTGCCAGCAGCCTTGAGACAGGACGTAGCACAGATACGCAGTATTTT
few,TRBV7-6,NA,TRBJ2-3,CASSPSPGDTQYF,TGTGCCAGCAGCCCGTCACCGGGAGATACGCAGTATTTT
NA,TRBV29-1,NA,TRBJ2-5,CSVDQETQYF,TGCAGCGTTGATCAGGAGACCCAGTACTTC
once,TRBV15,TRBD2,TRBJ2-7,CATSRERVAGDEQYF,TGTGCCACCAGCAGAGAGAGGGTAGCGGGAGACGAGCAGTACTTC
once,TRBV19,NA,TRBJ1-1,CASSIGQGTEAFF,TGTGCCAGTAGTATCGGGCAGGGCACTGAAGCTTTCTTT
NA,TRBV25-1,TRBD1,TRBJ1-6,CASSGDRGRSPLHF,TGTGCCAGCAGTGGTGACAGGGGACGATCACCCCTCCACTTT
once,TRBV7-6,TRBD1,TRBJ2-1,CASSLVTGIAGGLGQHNEQFF,TGTGCCAGCAGCTTAGTGACAGGGATTGCAGGGGGCTTGGGCCAGCACAATGAGCAGTTCTTC
NA,TRBV9,TRBD2,TRBJ2-1,CASSVGTSGNEQFF,TGTGCCAGCAGCGTCGGGACTAGCGGAAATGAGCAGTTCTTC
once,TRBV7-2,TRBD2,TRBJ2-7,CASSSPLAGPSYEQYF,TGTGCCAGCAGCTCCCCGCTAGCGGGGCCTTCCTACGAGCAGTACTTC
NA,TRBV12-5,TRBD1,TRBJ2-7,CASGFDRAHEQYF,TGTGCTAGTGGTTTCGACAGGGCCCACGAGCAGTACTTC
NA,TRBV28,TRBD1,TRBJ1-2,CASSSYDREFGYGYTF,TGTGCCAGCAGTTCATACGACAGGGAGTTCGGCTATGGCTACACCTTC
once,TRBV28,TRBD1,TRBJ1-3,CASRGTGGSGNTIYF,TGTGCCAGCAGGGGGACAGGGGGCTCTGGAAACACCATATATTTT
NA,TRBV27,TRBD1,TRBJ1-2,CASSSAGTGSYGYTF,TGTGCCAGCAGTTCAGCCGGGACAGGGTCGTATGGCTACACCTTC
NA,TRBV7-9,NA,TRBJ1-2,CASSPLLGGYTF,TGTGCCAGCAGCCCGCTGCTCGGTGGCTACACCTTC
NA,TRBV19,TRBD1,TRBJ1-2,CASSDDRGQANYGYTF,TGTGCCAGTAGTGACGACAGGGGGCAGGCTAACTATGGCTACACCTTC